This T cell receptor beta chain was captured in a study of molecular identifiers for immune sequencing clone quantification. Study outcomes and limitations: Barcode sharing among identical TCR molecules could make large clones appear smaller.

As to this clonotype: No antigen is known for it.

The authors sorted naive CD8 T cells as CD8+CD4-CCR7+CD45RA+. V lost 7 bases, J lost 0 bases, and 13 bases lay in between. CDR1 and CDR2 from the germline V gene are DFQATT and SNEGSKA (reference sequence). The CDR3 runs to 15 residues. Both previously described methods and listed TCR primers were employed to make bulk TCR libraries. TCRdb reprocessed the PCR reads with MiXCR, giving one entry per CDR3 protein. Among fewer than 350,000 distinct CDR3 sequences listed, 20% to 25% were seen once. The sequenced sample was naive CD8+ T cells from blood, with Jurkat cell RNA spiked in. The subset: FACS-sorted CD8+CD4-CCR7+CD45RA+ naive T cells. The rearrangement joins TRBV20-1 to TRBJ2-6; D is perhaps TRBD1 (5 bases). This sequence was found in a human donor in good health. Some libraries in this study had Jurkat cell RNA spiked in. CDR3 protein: CSGREQASGANVLTF. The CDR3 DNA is TGCAGTGGTAGGGAACAGGCCTCTGGGGCCAACGTCCTGACTTTC.